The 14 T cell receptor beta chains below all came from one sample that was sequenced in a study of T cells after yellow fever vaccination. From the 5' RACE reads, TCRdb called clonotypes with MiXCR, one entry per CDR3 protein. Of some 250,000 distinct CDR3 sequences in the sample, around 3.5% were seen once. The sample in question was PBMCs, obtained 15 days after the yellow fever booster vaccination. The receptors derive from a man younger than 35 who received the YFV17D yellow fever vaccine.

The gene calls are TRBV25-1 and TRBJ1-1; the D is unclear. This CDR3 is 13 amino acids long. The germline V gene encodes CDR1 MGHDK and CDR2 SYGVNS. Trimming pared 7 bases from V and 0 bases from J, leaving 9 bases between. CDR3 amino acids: CASNGVVNTEAFF. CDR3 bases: TGTGCCAGCAATGGAGTGGTGAACACTGAAGCTTTCTTT.

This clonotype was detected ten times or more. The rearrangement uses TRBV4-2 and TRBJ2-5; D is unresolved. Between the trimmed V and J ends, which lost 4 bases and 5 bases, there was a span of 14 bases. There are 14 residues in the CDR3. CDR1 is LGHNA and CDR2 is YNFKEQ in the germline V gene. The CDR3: CASSRTGLSETQYF. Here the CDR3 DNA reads TGTGCCAGCAGCCGTACCGGGCTATCGGAGACCCAGTACTTC.

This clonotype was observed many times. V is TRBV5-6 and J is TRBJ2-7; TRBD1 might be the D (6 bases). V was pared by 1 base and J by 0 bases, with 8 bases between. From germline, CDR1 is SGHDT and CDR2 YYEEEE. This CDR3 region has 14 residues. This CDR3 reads CASSLRGGSYEQYV. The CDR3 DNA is TGTGCCAGCAGCTTGAGAGGGGGCTCCTACGAGCAGTACGTC.

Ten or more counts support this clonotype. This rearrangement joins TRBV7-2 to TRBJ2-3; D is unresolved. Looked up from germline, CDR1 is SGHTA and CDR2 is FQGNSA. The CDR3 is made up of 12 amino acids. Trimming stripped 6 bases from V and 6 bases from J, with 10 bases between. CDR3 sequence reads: CASSPVPDTQYF. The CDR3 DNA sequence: TGTGCCAGCAGTCCAGTCCCCGATACGCAGTATTTT.

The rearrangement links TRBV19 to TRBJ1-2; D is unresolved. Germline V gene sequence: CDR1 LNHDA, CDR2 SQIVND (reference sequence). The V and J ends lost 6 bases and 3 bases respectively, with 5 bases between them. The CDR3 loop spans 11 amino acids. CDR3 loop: CASRVDYGYTF. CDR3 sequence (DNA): TGTGCCAGTAGGGTTGACTATGGCTACACCTTC.

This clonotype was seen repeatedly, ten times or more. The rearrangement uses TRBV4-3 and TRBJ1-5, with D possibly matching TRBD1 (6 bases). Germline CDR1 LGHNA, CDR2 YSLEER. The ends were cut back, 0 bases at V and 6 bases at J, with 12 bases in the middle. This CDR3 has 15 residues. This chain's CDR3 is CASSQDWTVGQPQHF. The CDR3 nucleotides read TGCGCCAGCAGCCAAGACTGGACAGTAGGTCAGCCCCAGCATTTT.

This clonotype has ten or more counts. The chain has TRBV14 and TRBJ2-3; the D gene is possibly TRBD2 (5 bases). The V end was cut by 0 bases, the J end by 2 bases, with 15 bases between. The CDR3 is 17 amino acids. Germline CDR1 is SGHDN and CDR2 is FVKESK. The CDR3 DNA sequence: TGTGCCAGCAGCCAAGATCTGTCGCCGGGGTACACAGATACGCAGTATTTT. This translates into CASSQDLSPGYTDTQYF.

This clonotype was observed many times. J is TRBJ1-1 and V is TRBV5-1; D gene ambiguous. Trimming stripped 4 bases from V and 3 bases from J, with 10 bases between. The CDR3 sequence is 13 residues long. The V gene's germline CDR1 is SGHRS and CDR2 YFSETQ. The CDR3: CASSRREDTEAFF. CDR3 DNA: TGCGCCAGCAGCCGACGGGAGGACACTGAAGCTTTCTTT.

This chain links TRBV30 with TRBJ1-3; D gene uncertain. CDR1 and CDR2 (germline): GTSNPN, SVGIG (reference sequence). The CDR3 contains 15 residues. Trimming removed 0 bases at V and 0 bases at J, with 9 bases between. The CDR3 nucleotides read TGTGCCTGGAGTGTACGTGGGATCTCTGGAAACACCATATATTTT. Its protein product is CAWSVRGISGNTIYF.

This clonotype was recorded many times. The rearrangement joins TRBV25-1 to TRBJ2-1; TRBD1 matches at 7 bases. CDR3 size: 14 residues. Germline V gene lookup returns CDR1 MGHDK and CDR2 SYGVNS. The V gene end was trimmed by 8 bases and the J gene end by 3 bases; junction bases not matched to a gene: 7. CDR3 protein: CASLPGQSYNEQFF. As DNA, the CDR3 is TGTGCCAGCCTTCCGGGACAGAGCTACAATGAGCAGTTCTTC.

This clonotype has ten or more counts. CDR3 coding DNA: TGTGCCAGCAGTCCAGGGGGGGATACGCAGTATTTT. Translation: CASSPGGDTQYF. The chain has TRBV12-3 or TRBV12-4 and TRBJ2-3; weak D call: TRBD1 (7 bases). This CDR3 has 12 amino acids. Trimming removed 5 bases from V and 6 bases from J, with 9 bases in between.

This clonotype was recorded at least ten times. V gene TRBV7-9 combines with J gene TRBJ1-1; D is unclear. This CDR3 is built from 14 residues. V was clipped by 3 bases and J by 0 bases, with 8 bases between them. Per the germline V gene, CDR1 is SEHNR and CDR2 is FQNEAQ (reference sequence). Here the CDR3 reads CASSLVEVNTEAFF. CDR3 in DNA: TGTGCCAGCAGCTTGGTGGAAGTGAACACTGAAGCTTTCTTT.

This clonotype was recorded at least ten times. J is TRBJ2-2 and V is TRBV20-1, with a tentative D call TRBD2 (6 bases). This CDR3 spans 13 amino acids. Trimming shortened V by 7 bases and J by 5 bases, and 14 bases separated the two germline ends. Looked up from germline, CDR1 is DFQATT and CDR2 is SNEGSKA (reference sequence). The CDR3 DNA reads TGCAGTGGGCAAGAAAGCGGGACCGGGGAGCTGTTTTTT. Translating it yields CSGQESGTGELFF.

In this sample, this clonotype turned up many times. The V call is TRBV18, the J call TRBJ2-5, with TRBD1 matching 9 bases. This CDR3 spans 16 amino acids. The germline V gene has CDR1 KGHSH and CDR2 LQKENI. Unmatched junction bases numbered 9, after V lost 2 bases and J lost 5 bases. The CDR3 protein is CASSPTWGTGSETQYF. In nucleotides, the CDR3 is TGTGCCAGCTCACCAACTTGGGGGACAGGGTCGGAGACCCAGTACTTC.